Below are 32 T cell receptor beta chains sequenced from a single sample in a study of T cell responses to AZD1222 COVID-19 vaccine. Using immunoSEQ multiplex PCR, the repertoire was profiled, and TCRdb retains in-frame clones only, with some absent. This sample has more than 65,000 clones, with 60% to 80% found just once. Sequenced material: peripheral blood, taken on day 0 of AZD1222 vaccination. The receptors come from an adult in good health.

The CDR3 nucleotides are TGTGCCAGCAGCTTAGGCAGGACCGCCTATGGCTACACCTTC. Protein product: CASSLGRTAYGYTF. The chain joins TRBV5-6 to TRBJ1-2; D unclear. Germline V gene data show CDR1 as SGHDT and CDR2 as YYEEEE. This CDR3 contains 14 residues. The V end lost 2 bases, the J end lost 4 bases, and 12 bases lay between the germline ends.

The chain couples TRBV6-5 to TRBJ1-1; D might be TRBD1 (5 bases). The germline gives CDR1 MNHEY, CDR2 SVGAGI. The CDR3 is 14 residues long. V was shortened by 5 bases and J by 1 base, with 11 bases between the two germline ends. Written as DNA, the CDR3 is TGTGCCAGCAGTCTTAGGGGAAAGAACACTGAAGCTTTCTTT. Protein sequence: CASSLRGKNTEAFF.

J is TRBJ1-1 and V is TRBV4-3; 9 nucleotides line up with TRBD1. Germline values: CDR1 LGHNA, CDR2 YSLEER. V shed 3 bases and J 3 bases; nucleotides not matched to a gene: 5. The CDR3 sequence is 15 residues long. The CDR3 region is CASSHTNRGHTEAFF. The CDR3 bases are TGCGCCAGCAGCCATACTAACAGGGGGCACACTGAAGCTTTCTTT.

This chain joins TRBV10-2 and TRBJ2-7; D is perhaps TRBD2 (5 bases). Trimming cost V 7 bases and J 1 base, with 14 bases left between them. Germline V gene data show CDR1 as WSHSY and CDR2 as SAAADI. The CDR3 is 14 residues long. The chain's CDR3 is CASKVGKASYEQYF. The CDR3 DNA sequence: TGCGCCAGCAAGGTCGGGAAGGCATCCTACGAGCAGTACTTC.

V is TRBV29-1 and J is TRBJ2-7; 12 bases line up with TRBD2. V lost 7 bases, J lost 3 bases, and 4 bases stayed unmatched. The CDR3 has 13 residues. Germline CDR1 is SQVTM and CDR2 is ANQGSEA. The CDR3 region is CSATSGRNYEQYF. CDR3 nucleotide sequence: TGCAGCGCTACTAGCGGGAGGAACTACGAGCAGTACTTC.

The genes are TRBV5-4 and TRBJ2-1; TRBD1 might be the D (6 bases). The CDR3 is 16 amino acids. Trimming removed 1 base from V and 7 bases from J, with 18 bases in between. Per germline, CDR1 SGHNT and CDR2 YYREEE (reference sequence). The CDR3 bases are TGTGCCAGCAGCTTGCTTAGGGGACGGGACATAAATGAGCAGTTCTTC. Translated: CASSLLRGRDINEQFF.

This chain uses TRBV5-1 with TRBJ1-4; TRBD1 matches at 7 bases. This CDR3 comprises 14 residues. The V and J ends lost 5 bases and 4 bases, in that order; junction bases with no gene match: 5. CDR1 and CDR2 from the germline V gene are SGHRS and YFSETQ. The CDR3: CASSRDSLNEKLFF. As DNA, the CDR3 is TGCGCCAGCAGTCGGGACAGCCTTAATGAAAAACTGTTTTTT.

The chain joins TRBV11-2 to TRBJ2-7, with 7 bases matching TRBD1. Germline V CDR1 and CDR2: SGHAT, FQNNGV. With V trimmed by 9 bases and J by 2 bases, 7 bases remained unmatched. The CDR3 spans 13 residues. As DNA, the CDR3 is TGTGCCAGTCGACAGGGAATCACCTACGAGCAGTACTTC. Residues: CASRQGITYEQYF.

Comments on this clone: This specimen includes other DNA sequences encoding the same CDR3. This chain uses TRBV7-2 with TRBJ2-1, with a tentative D call TRBD1 (6 bases). CDR3 length equals 14 residues. Trimming shortened V by 2 bases and J by 4 bases, and 9 bases separated the two germline ends. Germline loops: CDR1 SGHTA, CDR2 FQGNSA. In nucleotides, the CDR3 is TGTGCCAGCAGCTTAACAGGGCTTTACAATGAGCAGTTCTTC. This gives the protein CASSLTGLYNEQFF.

The chain couples TRBV9 to TRBJ1-2, with TRBD1 identical over 7 bases. Germline V gene lookup returns CDR1 SGDLS and CDR2 YYNGEE. The J segment lost 0 bases and the V segment lost 2 bases, leaving 4 bases of the junction unmatched. The CDR3 runs to 15 residues. Here the CDR3 DNA reads TGTGCCAGCAGCGTCCAGACAGGGTCTAACTATGGCTACACCTTC. As protein: CASSVQTGSNYGYTF.

This clone was recorded a few times. The chain carries TRBV6-5 and TRBJ1-1; TRBD1 aligns across 9 bases. V lost 5 bases and J lost 8; bases outside the gene matches: 9. CDR3 length: 14 amino acids. Per germline, CDR1 MNHEY and CDR2 SVGAGI. The CDR3 sequence: CASSPGGQGSEAFF. The CDR3 region has the DNA TGTGCCAGCAGTCCGGGAGGACAGGGGTCCGAAGCTTTCTTT.

The chain uses TRBV7-8 and TRBJ1-2; 8 bases fit TRBD1. Losses at the gene ends were 5 bases for V and 5 bases for J; bases not matched to a gene: 10. Germline V lookup: CDR1 SGHVS, CDR2 FQNEAQ. The CDR3 has 15 residues. CDR3 residues: CASSPAQGARYGYTF. DNA for the CDR3: TGTGCCAGCAGCCCTGCCCAGGGGGCGCGGTATGGCTACACCTTC. Combining the CDR3 with reference TRBV7-8 and TRBJ1-2 gives the whole variable domain GAGVSQSPRYKVAKRGQDVALRCDPISGHVSLFWYQQALGQGPEFLTYFQNEAQLDKSGLPSDRFFAERPEGSVSTLKIQRTQQEDSAVYLCASSPAQGARYGYTFGSGTRLTVV.

The chain employs TRBV3-1 (or the pseudogene TRBV3-2) and TRBJ2-6; tentatively, D is TRBD2 (5 bases). V lost 2 bases to trimming and J lost 2 bases, with 13 bases between them. CDR1 and CDR2 (germline): LGHDT, YNNKEL (reference sequence). CDR3 size: 17 residues. The CDR3 spells CASSQQGSSTGANVLTF. The CDR3 DNA is TGTGCCAGCAGCCAACAAGGGAGCAGCACTGGGGCCAACGTCCTGACTTTC.

J is TRBJ2-7 and V is TRBV19; TRBD2 matches at 13 bases. In germline, CDR1 is LNHDA, CDR2 SQIVND (reference sequence). The CDR3 totals 15 residues. Germline trimming cut 5 bases from V and 3 bases from J; bases unmatched to any gene: 4. The CDR3 region is CASSAGTSGNYEQYF. The CDR3 coding sequence is TGTGCCAGTAGTGCCGGGACTAGCGGGAACTACGAGCAGTACTTC.

The V gene is TRBV7-2, the J gene TRBJ2-3; possibly TRBD1 for D (6 bases). The V end was cut by 2 bases, the J end by 5 bases, with 11 bases between. The CDR3 has 14 amino acids. Germline V gene sequence: CDR1 SGHTA, CDR2 FQGNSA. The CDR3 loop is CASSLQGIKDTQYF. The CDR3 bases are TGTGCCAGCAGCTTACAGGGGATAAAAGATACGCAGTATTTT.

The CDR3 DNA reads as TGTGCCAGCATTTTCAGGGCAACTCAAGTGGCTTTCTTT. Protein product: CASIFRATQVAFF. The J gene is TRBJ1-1, the V gene TRBV6-5; possible D gene TRBD1, 5 bases. Germline CDR1 is MNHEY and CDR2 is SVGAGI. The CDR3 has 13 residues. Trimming pared 7 bases from V and 11 bases from J, leaving 20 bases between.

The chain couples TRBV15 to TRBJ2-5, with a possible D match to TRBD1 (5 bases). CDR3 length: 17 amino acids. The germline V and J ends were trimmed by 2 bases and 1 base, with 17 bases remaining between them. The germline V gene encodes CDR1 LNHNV and CDR2 YYDKDF (reference sequence). CDR3 sequence: CATSRPQGGGLQETQYF. Here the CDR3 DNA reads TGTGCCACCAGCAGACCCCAGGGTGGCGGCCTCCAAGAGACCCAGTACTTC.

The V call is TRBV29-1, the J call TRBJ2-3; 10 nucleotides match TRBD1. CDR1 is SQVTM and CDR2 is ANQGSEA in the germline V gene. V shed 8 bases, J shed 10 bases, and the junction held 12 bases outside the gene matches. The CDR3 totals 13 residues. The CDR3 coding sequence is TGCAGCTTCCGGGACAGGGGTAAGGTTGCGCAGTATTTT. It yields the protein CSFRDRGKVAQYF.

The CDR3 region is CASGPRGGVTDTQYF. The CDR3, as DNA: TGTGCTAGTGGTCCCAGGGGGGGAGTCACAGATACGCAGTATTTT. V and J are TRBV12-5 and TRBJ2-3; the D gene could be TRBD1 or TRBD2 (7 bases each). This CDR3 comprises 15 residues. V shed 5 bases and J shed 2 bases, with 14 bases lying between them. Germline lookup yields CDR1 LGHNT and CDR2 FRNRAP.

The gene calls are TRBV27 and TRBJ2-7; D is perhaps TRBD1 (6 bases). Germline lookup yields CDR1 MNHEY and CDR2 SMNVEV (reference sequence). The CDR3 consists of 13 residues. With 4 bases removed from V and 0 bases from J, the gap between germline ends came to 7 bases. The chain's CDR3 is CASSSGVSYEQYF. The CDR3, as DNA: TGTGCCAGCAGTTCAGGGGTCTCCTACGAGCAGTACTTC.

DNA for the CDR3: TGTGCCAGCAGCGTAGCTGGTACGAACACCGGGGAGCTGTTTTTT. Translation gives CASSVAGTNTGELFF. This chain uses TRBV9 with TRBJ2-2; the D is unclear. V gave up 0 bases and J gave up 0 bases, with 6 bases separating them. Germline loops: CDR1 SGDLS, CDR2 YYNGEE. This CDR3 spans 15 amino acids.

This clone was detected once. The V gene is TRBV7-2, the J gene TRBJ2-7, with unresolved D. V lost 2 bases to trimming and J lost 1 base, with 9 bases between them. The germline V gene has CDR1 SGHTA and CDR2 FQGNSA. The CDR3 contains 14 residues. The CDR3: CASSLLGSSYEQYF. The CDR3 DNA reads TGTGCCAGCAGCTTATTGGGCTCTTCCTACGAGCAGTACTTC.

In DNA form, the CDR3 reads TGTGCCATCAGACCGGGACAGGCTATGAACACTGAAGCTTTCTTT. Protein: CAIRPGQAMNTEAFF. V gene TRBV10-3 combines with J gene TRBJ1-1, with TRBD1 identical over 8 bases. The CDR3 consists of 15 residues. Trimming at V came to 6 bases and at J to 0 bases, leaving 6 bases not matched to a gene. CDR1 is ENHRY, CDR2 SYGVKD, per germline.

This clone was detected a few times. This chain connects TRBV6-2 or TRBV6-3 to TRBJ1-5; no clear D. CDR1 MNHEY and CDR2 SVGEGT come from the germline V gene. With 2 bases removed from V and 5 bases from J, the gap between germline ends came to 4 bases. The CDR3 runs to 12 residues. CDR3 sequence reads: CASSYRDQPQHF. DNA for the CDR3: TGTGCCAGCAGTTACAGGGATCAGCCCCAGCATTTT.

The chain is built from TRBV5-6 and TRBJ2-5; D not certain. CDR3 size: 11 residues. V lost 4 bases to trimming and J lost 4 bases, with 5 bases between them. Germline V CDR1 and CDR2: SGHDT, YYEEEE. CDR3 coding DNA: TGTGCCAGCAGCGTAAGAGAGACCCAGTACTTC. Translating gives CASSVRETQYF.

The chain combines TRBV5-4 with TRBJ1-2; no clear D gene. The CDR3 sequence is 13 residues long. CDR1 and CDR2 (germline): SGHNT, YYREEE (reference sequence). Trimming shortened V by 3 bases and J by 5 bases, and 11 bases separated the two germline ends. The CDR3 coding sequence is TGTGCCAGCAGCTCGCCAGTGGGGTATGGCTACACCTTC. Protein: CASSSPVGYGYTF.

V usage is TRBV9 and J usage is TRBJ2-1; 7 bases line up with TRBD2. The CDR3 runs 16 residues. Germline V gene sequence: CDR1 SGDLS, CDR2 YYNGEE. The trim removed 4 bases at V and 7 bases at J, leaving 14 bases unmatched. In nucleotides, the CDR3 is TGTGCCAGCAGCCCCCATGGGGGAGGGAGAGCAAATGAGCAGTTCTTC. Translating it yields CASSPHGGGRANEQFF. The full variable domain, in which reference TRBV9 and TRBJ2-1 provide the parts outside the CDR3, is DSGVTQTPKHLITATGQRVTLRCSPRSGDLSVYWYQQSLDQGLQFLIQYYNGEERAKGNILERFSAQQFPDLHSELNLSSLELGDSALYFCASSPHGGGRANEQFFGPGTRLTVL.

This chain uses TRBV19 with TRBJ2-3, with TRBD2 as a possible D gene (6 bases). CDR3 size: 18 residues. From germline, CDR1 is LNHDA and CDR2 SQIVND (reference sequence). V dropped 4 bases and J dropped 3 bases, with 23 bases sitting between them. The CDR3 protein is CASSTPPGLTSRTDTQYF. DNA of the CDR3: TGTGCCAGTAGTACTCCCCCGGGACTCACTTCCAGAACAGATACGCAGTATTTT.

The chain uses TRBV14 and TRBJ1-5; TRBD1 is a possible D gene (5 bases). V was trimmed by 3 bases and J by 7 bases, leaving 16 bases between them. The CDR3 loop spans 15 amino acids. Per germline, CDR1 SGHDN and CDR2 FVKESK. CDR3 sequence (DNA): TGTGCCAGCAGCCACCGCGGGACGAATGGACAGCCCCAGCATTTT. Its protein is CASSHRGTNGQPQHF.

V gene TRBV24-1 combines with J gene TRBJ2-3; D gene uncertain. CDR3 length: 12 amino acids. The germline V gene encodes CDR1 KGHDR and CDR2 SFDVKD. Trimming left V 5 bases short and J 6 bases short, with 8 bases between. The CDR3 bases are TGTGCCACCAGTGGTAGATCCGATACGCAGTATTTT. Its protein is CATSGRSDTQYF.

This sequence joins TRBV9 and TRBJ1-4, with unresolved D. Trimming removed 0 bases at V and 0 bases at J, with 9 bases between. Germline loops: CDR1 SGDLS, CDR2 YYNGEE. CDR3 length equals 16 residues. The CDR3 sequence: CASSVARSATNEKLFF. The CDR3 DNA follows: TGTGCCAGCAGCGTAGCCCGGTCGGCAACTAATGAAAAACTGTTTTTT.

There are a few counts of this clone. The chain uses TRBV10-2 and TRBJ1-1, with D possibly matching TRBD1 (5 bases). This CDR3 region has 15 residues. Germline CDR1 reads WSHSY; CDR2 reads SAAADI. Trimming cost V 0 bases and J 5 bases, with 13 bases left between them. CDR3 coding DNA: TGCGCCAGCAGTGAGTCATGGGGGGTGGTTACTGAAGCTTTCTTT. Its protein product is CASSESWGVVTEAFF.